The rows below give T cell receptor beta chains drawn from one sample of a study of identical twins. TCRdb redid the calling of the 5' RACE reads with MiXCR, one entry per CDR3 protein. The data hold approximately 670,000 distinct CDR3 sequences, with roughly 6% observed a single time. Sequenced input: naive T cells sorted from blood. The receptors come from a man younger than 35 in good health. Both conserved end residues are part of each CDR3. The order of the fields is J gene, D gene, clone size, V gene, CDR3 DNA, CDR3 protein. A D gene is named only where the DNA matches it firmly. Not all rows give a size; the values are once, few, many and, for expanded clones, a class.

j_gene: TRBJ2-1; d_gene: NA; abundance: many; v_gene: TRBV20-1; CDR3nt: TGCAGTGCTAGCGGAGAAGACTATTACAATGAGCAGTTCTTC; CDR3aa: CSASGEDYYNEQFF
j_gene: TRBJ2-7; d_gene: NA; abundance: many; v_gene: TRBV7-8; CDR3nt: TGTGCCAGCAGCTTACCCGGTGGTCGGTACGAGCAGTACTTC; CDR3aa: CASSLPGGRYEQYF
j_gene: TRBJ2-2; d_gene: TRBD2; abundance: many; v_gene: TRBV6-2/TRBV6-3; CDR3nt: TGTGCCAGCGGACTAGCGGGAGACTCCGGGGAGCTGTTTTTT; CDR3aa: CASGLAGDSGELFF
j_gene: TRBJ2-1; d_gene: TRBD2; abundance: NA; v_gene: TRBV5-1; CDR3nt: TGCGCCAGCGAATGGGCTGCGGGAGGGCCGAGTGAGCAGTTCTTC; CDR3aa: CASEWAAGGPSEQFF
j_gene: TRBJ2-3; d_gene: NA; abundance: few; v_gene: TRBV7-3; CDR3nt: TGTGCCAGCAGCCGAAGAGAGGAACCCACAGATACGCAGTATTTT; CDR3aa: CASSRREEPTDTQYF
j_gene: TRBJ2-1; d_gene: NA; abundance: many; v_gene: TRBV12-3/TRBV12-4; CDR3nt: TGTGCCAGCAGTGCCCCTCATCGGTTCCCGTTCTTC; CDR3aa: CASSAPHRFPFF
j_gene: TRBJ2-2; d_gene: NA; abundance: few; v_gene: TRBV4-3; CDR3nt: TGCGCCAGCAGCCAAGAATTTCGGGGCACCGGGGAGCTGTTTTTT; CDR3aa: CASSQEFRGTGELFF
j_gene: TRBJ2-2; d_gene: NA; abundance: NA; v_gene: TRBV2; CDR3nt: TGTGCCAGCAGTGGGGGGCCGGACACCGGGGAGCTGTTTTTT; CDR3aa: CASSGGPDTGELFF
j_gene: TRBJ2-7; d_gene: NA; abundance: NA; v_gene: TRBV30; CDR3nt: TGTGCCTGGAGTACAGTCTACGAGCAGTACTTC; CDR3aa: CAWSTVYEQYF
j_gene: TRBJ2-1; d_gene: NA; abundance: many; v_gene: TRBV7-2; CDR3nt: TGTGCCAGCAGCTTAGTCGCCGGAGGGAGCTCCTACAATGAGCAGTTCTTC; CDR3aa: CASSLVAGGSSYNEQFF
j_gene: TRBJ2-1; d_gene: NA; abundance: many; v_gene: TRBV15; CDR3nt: TGTGCCACCAGCCCGACTCTATACAATGAGCAGTTCTTC; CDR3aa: CATSPTLYNEQFF
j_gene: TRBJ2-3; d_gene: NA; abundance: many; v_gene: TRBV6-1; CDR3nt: TGTGCCAGTAGTAGGGAGGGGGGCCACGCGGATACGCAGTATTTT; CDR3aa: CASSREGGHADTQYF
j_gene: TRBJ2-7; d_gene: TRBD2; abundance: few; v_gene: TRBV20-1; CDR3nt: TGCAGTGCTAGAGATTTTGCTAGCGGGCTTTACGAGCAGTACTTC; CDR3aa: CSARDFASGLYEQYF
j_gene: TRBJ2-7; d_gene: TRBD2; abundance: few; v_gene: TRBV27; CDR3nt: TGTGCCAGCAGCTTCCTCCCTAGCGGGAAAGACGAGCAGTACTTC; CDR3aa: CASSFLPSGKDEQYF
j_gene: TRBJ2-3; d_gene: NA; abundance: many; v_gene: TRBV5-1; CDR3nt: TGCGCCAGCAGCTTATGGGCCCAGGCGGATACGCAGTATTTT; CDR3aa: CASSLWAQADTQYF
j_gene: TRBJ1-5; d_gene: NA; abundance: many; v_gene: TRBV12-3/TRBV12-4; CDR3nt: TGTGCCAGCAAGGGACGCAATCAGCCCCAGCATTTT; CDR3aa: CASKGRNQPQHF
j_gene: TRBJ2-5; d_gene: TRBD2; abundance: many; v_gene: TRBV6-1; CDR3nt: TGTGCCAGCAGTAGCGGGAGAAAAGAGACCCAGTACTTC; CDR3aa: CASSSGRKETQYF
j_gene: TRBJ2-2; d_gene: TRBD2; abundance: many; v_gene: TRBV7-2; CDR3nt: TGTGCCAGCAGCCCCCGGGGACTAGCGGGAGGGCTCGGGGAGCTGTTTTTT; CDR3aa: CASSPRGLAGGLGELFF
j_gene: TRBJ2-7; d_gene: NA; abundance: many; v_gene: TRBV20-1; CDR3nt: TGCAGTGCGATGGACAGTCGTAATCCCTACGAGCAGTACTTC; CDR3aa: CSAMDSRNPYEQYF
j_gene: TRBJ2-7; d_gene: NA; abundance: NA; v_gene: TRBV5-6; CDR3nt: TGTGCCAGCAGCTTGGGTCGGATTAAATACGAGCAGTACTTC; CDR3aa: CASSLGRIKYEQYF
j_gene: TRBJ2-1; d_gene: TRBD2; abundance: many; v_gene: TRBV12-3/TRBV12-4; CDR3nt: TGTGCCAGCAGTCCAAAGACTAGCGGGACTTACAATGAGCAGTTCTTC; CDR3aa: CASSPKTSGTYNEQFF
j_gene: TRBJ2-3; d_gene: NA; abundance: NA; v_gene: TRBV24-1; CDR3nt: TGTGCCACCAGTGACCGTGCCGGGACCAGCACAGATACGCAGTATTTT; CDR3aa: CATSDRAGTSTDTQYF
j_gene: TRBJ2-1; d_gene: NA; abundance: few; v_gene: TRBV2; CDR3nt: TGTGCCAGCAGTGAATCTAGCTTACACAATGAGCAGTTCTTC; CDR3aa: CASSESSLHNEQFF
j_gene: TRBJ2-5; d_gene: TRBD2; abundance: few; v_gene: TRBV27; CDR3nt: TGTGCCAGCAGTTTATTCGGGGGGGGAGAGACCCAGTACTTC; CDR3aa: CASSLFGGGETQYF
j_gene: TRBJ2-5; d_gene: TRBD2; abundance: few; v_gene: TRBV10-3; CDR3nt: TGTGCCATCAGTGCGGCAAGCGGGAGGGCCGGGGAGACCCAGTACTTC; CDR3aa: CAISAASGRAGETQYF
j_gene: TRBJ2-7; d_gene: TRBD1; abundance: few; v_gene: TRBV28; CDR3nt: TGTGCCAGCAGTTTTGGTACTTCGATATTTATTCCGGGACAGGGCTCCCACGAGCAGTACTTC; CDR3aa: CASSFGTSIFIPGQGSHEQYF
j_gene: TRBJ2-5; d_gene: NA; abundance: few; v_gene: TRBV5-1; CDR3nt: TGCGCCAGCAGCTCCACGATAGGGACCCAGTACTTC; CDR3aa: CASSSTIGTQYF
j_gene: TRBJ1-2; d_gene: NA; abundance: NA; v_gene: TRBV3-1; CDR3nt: TGTGCCAGCAGCCAAGGCGATCCTCTCATCAACTATGGCTACACCTTC; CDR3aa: CASSQGDPLINYGYTF
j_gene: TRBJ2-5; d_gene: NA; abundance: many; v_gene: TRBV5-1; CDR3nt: TGCGCCAGCAGGGGAAAAGAGACCCAGTACTTC; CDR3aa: CASRGKETQYF
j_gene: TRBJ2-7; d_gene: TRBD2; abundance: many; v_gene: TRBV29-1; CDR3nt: TGCAGCGTTCAGGCGCTAGCGGGAGCCTACGAGCAGTACTTC; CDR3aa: CSVQALAGAYEQYF
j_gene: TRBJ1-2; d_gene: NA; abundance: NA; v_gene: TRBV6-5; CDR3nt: TGTGCCAGCGTTCCGGGACAAGGTGGGGGCTACACCTTC; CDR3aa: CASVPGQGGGYTF
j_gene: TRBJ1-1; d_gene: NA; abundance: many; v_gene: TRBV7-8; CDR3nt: TGTGCCAGCATCGGGACCTATAGTCTTGAAGCTTTCTTT; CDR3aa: CASIGTYSLEAFF
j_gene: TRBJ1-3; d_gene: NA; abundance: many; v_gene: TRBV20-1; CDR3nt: TGCAGTGCTCCTATACCTTTCTCTGGAAACACCATATATTTT; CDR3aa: CSAPIPFSGNTIYF
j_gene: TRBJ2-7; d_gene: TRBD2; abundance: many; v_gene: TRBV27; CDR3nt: TGTGCCAGCAGTCTGCAATCTAGCGGGAGGGCCTACGAGCAGTACTTC; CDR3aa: CASSLQSSGRAYEQYF
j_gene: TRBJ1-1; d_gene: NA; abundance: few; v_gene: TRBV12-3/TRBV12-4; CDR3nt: TGTGCCAGCACTCCCCCCCGGGCAGATAACACTGAAGCTTTCTTT; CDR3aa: CASTPPRADNTEAFF
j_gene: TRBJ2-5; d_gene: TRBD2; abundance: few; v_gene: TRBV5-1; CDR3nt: TGCGCCAGCAGCGGGGGGACTAGCGGGAGGGCCGGAGAGACCCAGTACTTC; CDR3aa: CASSGGTSGRAGETQYF
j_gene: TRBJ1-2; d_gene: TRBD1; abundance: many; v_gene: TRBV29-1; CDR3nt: TGCAGCGTTAGATGGACAGGGGATCGCTATGGCTACACCTTC; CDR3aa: CSVRWTGDRYGYTF
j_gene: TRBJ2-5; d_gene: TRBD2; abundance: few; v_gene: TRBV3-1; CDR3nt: TGTGCCAGCAGCCAACGTAGCGGGAGATTGGAGACCCAGTACTTC; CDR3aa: CASSQRSGRLETQYF
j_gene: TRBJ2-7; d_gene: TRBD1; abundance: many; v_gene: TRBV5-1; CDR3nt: TGCGCCAGCAGCTCAGGACAGGCTCTGGAGCAGTACTTC; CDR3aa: CASSSGQALEQYF
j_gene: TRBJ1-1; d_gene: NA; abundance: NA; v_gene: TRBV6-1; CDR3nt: TGTGCCATTCAGCGCGGTGGGGGACGCCCTCCTGAAGCTTTCTTT; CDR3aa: CAIQRGGGRPPEAFF
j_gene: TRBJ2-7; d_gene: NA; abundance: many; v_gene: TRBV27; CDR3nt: TGTGCCAGCAGTTTTAGTGGTCTAGGAGACGAGCAGTACTTC; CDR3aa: CASSFSGLGDEQYF
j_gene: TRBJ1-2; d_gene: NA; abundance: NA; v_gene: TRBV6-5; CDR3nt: TGTGCCAGCAGTTCCACGGGGGGGGCCCGGGGTGGCTACACCTTC; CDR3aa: CASSSTGGARGGYTF
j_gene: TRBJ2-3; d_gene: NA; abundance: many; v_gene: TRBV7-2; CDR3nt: TGTGCCAGCAGCTTATTGTCGGTAGCAGATACGCAGTATTTT; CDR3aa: CASSLLSVADTQYF
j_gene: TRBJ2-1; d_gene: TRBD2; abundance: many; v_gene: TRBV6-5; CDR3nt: TGTGCCAGCATTAGACTAGCGGGAACTTACAATGAGCAGTTCTTC; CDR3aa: CASIRLAGTYNEQFF
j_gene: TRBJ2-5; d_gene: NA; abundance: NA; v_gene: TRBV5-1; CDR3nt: TGCGCCAGCAGCCTAGGGATGGGGGAAGAGACCCAGTACTTC; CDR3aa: CASSLGMGEETQYF
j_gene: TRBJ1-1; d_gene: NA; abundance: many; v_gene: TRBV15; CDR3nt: TGTGCCACCAGCTCCTCCAGGGAGGGGAACACTGAAGCTTTCTTT; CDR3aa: CATSSSREGNTEAFF
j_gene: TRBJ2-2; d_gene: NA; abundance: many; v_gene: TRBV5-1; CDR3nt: TGCGCCAGCAGCTTGACAGCGTCACCCACCGGGGAGCTGTTTTTT; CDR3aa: CASSLTASPTGELFF
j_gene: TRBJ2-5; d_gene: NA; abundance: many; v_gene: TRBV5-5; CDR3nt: TGTGCCAGCAGCTTGAAGCAGGCCAGGGACGGAGAGACCCAGTACTTC; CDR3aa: CASSLKQARDGETQYF
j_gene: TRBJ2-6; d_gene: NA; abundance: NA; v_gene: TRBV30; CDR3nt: TGTGCCTGGAGTCTCCGGCACTCTGGGGCCAACGTCCTGACTTTC; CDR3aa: CAWSLRHSGANVLTF
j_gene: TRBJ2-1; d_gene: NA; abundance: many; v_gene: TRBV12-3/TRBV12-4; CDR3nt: TGTGCCAGCAGTTCCAAGAGGGAGCAGTTCTTC; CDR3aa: CASSSKREQFF
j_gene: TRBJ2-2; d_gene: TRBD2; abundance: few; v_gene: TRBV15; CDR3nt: TGTGCCACCAGCAGAGTGGGGGGGTTGGACACCGGGGAGCTGTTTTTT; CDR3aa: CATSRVGGLDTGELFF
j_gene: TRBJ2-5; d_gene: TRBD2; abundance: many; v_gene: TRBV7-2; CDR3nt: TGTGCCAGCAGCTTTAGCGGGAGGCTGGAGACCCAGTACTTC; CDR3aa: CASSFSGRLETQYF
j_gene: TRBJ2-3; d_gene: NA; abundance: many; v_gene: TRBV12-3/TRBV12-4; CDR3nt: TGTGCCAGCAGTTTACCCTGGGCAGATACGCAGTATTTT; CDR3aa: CASSLPWADTQYF
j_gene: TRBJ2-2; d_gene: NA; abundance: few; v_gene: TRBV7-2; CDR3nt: TGTGCCAGCAGCTTAGGAGGGTTCGGGGAGCTGTTTTTT; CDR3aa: CASSLGGFGELFF
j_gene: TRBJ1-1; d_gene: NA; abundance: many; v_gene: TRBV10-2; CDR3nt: TGCGCCACTTCACCGTCGCACACTGAAGCTTTCTTT; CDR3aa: CATSPSHTEAFF
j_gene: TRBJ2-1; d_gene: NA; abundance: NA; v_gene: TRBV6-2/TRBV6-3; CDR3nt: TGTGCCAGCAGTTACCAGCGCCTCTCCCCCAATGAGCAGTTCTTC; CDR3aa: CASSYQRLSPNEQFF
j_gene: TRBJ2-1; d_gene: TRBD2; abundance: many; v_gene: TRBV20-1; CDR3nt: TGCAGTGCTAGAGATGCTCTAGCGGTTATCTCCTACAATGAGCAGTTCTTC; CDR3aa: CSARDALAVISYNEQFF
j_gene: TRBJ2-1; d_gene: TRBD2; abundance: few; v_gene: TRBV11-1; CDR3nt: TGTGCCAGCAGCTCTGCGACAACTAGCGGGGGGAGCTCCTACAATGAGCAGTTCTTC; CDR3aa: CASSSATTSGGSSYNEQFF
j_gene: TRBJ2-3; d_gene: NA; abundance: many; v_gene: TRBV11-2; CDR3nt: TGTGCCAGCAGGGTCTTCGGGACAGATACGCAGTATTTT; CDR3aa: CASRVFGTDTQYF
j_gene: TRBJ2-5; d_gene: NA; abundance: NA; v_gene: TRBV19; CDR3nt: TGTGCCAGTAGTCCCGCCGGAAGGAGAGGAGAGACCCAGTACTTC; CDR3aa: CASSPAGRRGETQYF